This entry is about one TCR beta chain. Its antigen is unknown. These data come from a study of T cells after posttransplantation cyclophosphamide. Notes on the study in general: After PTCy, TRB diversity resembled that of CNI/methotrexate controls. Tissue-infiltrating T cells from skin or gut overlapped little with blood T cells. Later post-transplant blood repertoires were often dominated by donor CD8+ memory clones.

The repertoire was sequenced with immunoSEQ multiplex PCR; TCRdb's copy has only in-frame clones and lacks some. The sample contains more than 4,000 clones, 75% to 80% of which appear only once. The germline V gene encodes CDR1 SNHLY and CDR2 FYNNEI. CDR3 size: 12 residues. Trimming took 6 bases from V and 3 from J, leaving 9 bases between them. A marrow graft followed busulfan-fludarabine conditioning, with cyclophosphamide on days +3 and +4. The sample consisted of PBMCs, taken approximately 27 days after a stem cell transplant with posttransplant cyclophosphamide. This rearrangement joins TRBV2 to TRBJ2-7; TRBD2 might be the D (6 bases). The receptor comes from a male patient in his fifties who received an allogeneic stem cell transplant from an unrelated donor, was CMV-positive, and had acute GVHD only. The T cells may partly be graft donor cells. In DNA, the CDR3 is TGTGCCAGCAGCCAGACTAGCTACGAGCAGTACTTC. This codes for CASSQTSYEQYF.